The 12 T cell receptor beta chains given below trace back to one sample, sequenced in a study of blood T cells in healthy people across ages (dated by TCRdb to about 2015). Receptor libraries were prepared by 5' RACE. The reads were generated on an Illumina HiSeq 2500. A second roughly 7 to 12 cycle PCR used a sample-barcoded 5' primer and a J-beta primer mix. The raw public data were reprocessed by TCRdb itself: fastp quality trimming at Q25, MiXCR clonotype calling, in-frame beta chains only. A single entry per CDR3 protein holds the most common genes and DNA from its merged rows. The sample records under 850,000 distinct CDR3 sequences, approximately 35% of which are singletons. 10% to 15% of the sample rests with the top ten. Input material: blood. Source of these receptors: a man younger than 30 in good health.

On this clonotype: This sequence may be a read error, since a much larger clone differs from it by one base. This chain joins TRBV20-1 and TRBJ1-2; 7 positions agree with TRBD1. The CDR3 contains 13 residues. CDR1 and CDR2 from the germline V gene are DFQATT and SNEGSKA (reference sequence). The CDR3 is CSARKGAGYCYTF. In DNA form, the CDR3 reads TGCAGTGCTAGAAAGGGGGCCGGCTATTGCTACACCTTC.

The chain has TRBV20-1 and TRBJ2-1, with TRBD2 matching 10 bases. V gave up 6 bases and J gave up 7 bases; unmatched junction bases: 9. Germline V gene data show CDR1 as DFQATT and CDR2 as SNEGSKA (reference sequence). This CDR3 spans 14 amino acids. The CDR3 DNA is TGCAGTGCGATCGGGGCTAGCGGGGGTAATGAGCAGTTCTTC. This sequence encodes CSAIGASGGNEQFF.

The J gene is TRBJ1-2, the V gene TRBV6-1; maybe TRBD1 (6 bases). The germline V gene encodes CDR1 MNHNS and CDR2 SASEGT. V was trimmed by 3 bases and J by 5 bases, leaving 7 bases between them. This CDR3 is built from 12 residues. The CDR3 DNA is TGTGCCAGCAGTGACACAGGGTATGGCTACACCTTC. Translated, it gives CASSDTGYGYTF.

With respect to this clonotype: This may be a read error, as it is one base from a much larger clone. The chain has TRBV29-1 and TRBJ2-5; 9 bases line up with TRBD1. Germline assignment: CDR1 SQVTM and CDR2 ANQGSEA. V shed 3 bases, J shed 5 bases, and the junction held 10 bases outside the gene matches. CDR3 length: 15 amino acids. The CDR3 spells CSVERTGVARETQYF. CDR3 nucleotide sequence: TGCAGCGTTGAGAGGACAGGGGTGGCTCGGGAGACCCAGTACTTC.

The table lists this clonotype with many counts. The V call is TRBV20-1, the J call TRBJ1-5; D remains unclear. The CDR3 is 13 amino acids. Germline CDR1 DFQATT, CDR2 SNEGSKA (reference sequence). V was cut by 3 bases and J by 1 base, with 7 bases left in between. DNA of the CDR3: TGCAGTGCTAGGTTCGGAAGCAATCAGCCCCAGCATTTT. Translating it yields CSARFGSNQPQHF.

This clonotype has just a few counts. The chain joins TRBV5-1 to TRBJ2-3; D might be TRBD2 (7 bases). CDR1 and CDR2 from the germline V gene are SGHRS and YFSETQ. The length of the CDR3 is 16 residues. V lost 0 bases and J lost 2, with 13 bases in between. The CDR3 DNA sequence: TGCGCCAGCAGCTTGGATTCGGCGGGGGCCACAGATACGCAGTATTTT. Encoded protein: CASSLDSAGATDTQYF.

A remark on this clonotype: This could be a read error, since a much larger clone is one nucleotide away. The chain links TRBV10-3 to TRBJ2-1; 12 positions match TRBD2. With the DNA end fitting TRBJ2-7 better, the J assignment may be wrong. Looked up from germline, CDR1 is ENHRY and CDR2 is SYGVKD. This CDR3 spans 16 amino acids. The DNA for the CDR3 is TGTGCCATCAGCCCTACTAGCGGGGGGACCTACAATGAGCAGTACTTC. Amino acids: CAISPTSGGTYNEQYF.

This clonotype is a singleton in its sample. Relative to the germline gene, one junction end is altered; a read error may explain this. The V gene is TRBV5-1, the J gene TRBJ2-3, with a possible D match to TRBD2 (7 bases). The CDR3 length is 17 residues. The germline gives CDR1 SGHRS, CDR2 YFSETQ. The CDR3, as DNA: TGCGCCAGCAGCTTGAGAGGCGGGGGCCCAAGCACAGATACGCTGTATTTT. It codes for CASSLRGGGPSTDTLYF.

A few counts support this clonotype. The chain joins TRBV6-1 to TRBJ2-7, with no clear D. CDR1 is MNHNS, CDR2 SASEGT, per germline. There are 12 residues in the CDR3. V gave up 1 base and J gave up 10 bases, with 11 bases separating them. The CDR3 bases are TGTGCCAGCAGTGAAGGGGTTTCCGTTCAGTACTTC. It encodes CASSEGVSVQYF.

This clonotype was seen a few times. The chain links TRBV20-1 to TRBJ2-1; D remains ambiguous. The germline V and J ends were trimmed by 0 bases and 6 bases, with 3 bases remaining between them. CDR3 length: 11 amino acids. Germline V lookup: CDR1 DFQATT, CDR2 SNEGSKA (reference sequence). The CDR3 DNA follows: TGCAGTGCTAGAGAGGGCAATGAGCAGTTCTTC. This sequence encodes CSAREGNEQFF.

With respect to this clonotype: Compared with germline, one end of the junction differs, possibly owing to a read error. This chain joins TRBV7-2 and TRBJ1-4; D not certain. Germline V gene data show CDR1 as SGHTA and CDR2 as FQGNSA. The CDR3 consists of 15 residues. The CDR3 region is CASSLERAANEELFF. CDR3 nucleotide sequence: TGTGCCAGCAGCTTAGAAAGGGCGGCTAATGAAGAACTGTTTTTT.

This clonotype was seen a few times. The chain is built from TRBV12-3 or TRBV12-4 and TRBJ1-4, with 11 nucleotides matching TRBD1. The CDR3 has 14 residues. Unmatched junction bases numbered 7, after V lost 3 bases and J lost 13 bases. The CDR3 region is CASSFRTGGAGLFF. The CDR3 region has the DNA TGTGCCAGCAGTTTCCGGACAGGGGGCGCGGGACTGTTTTTT.